The sample holds many counts of the clone carrying this T cell receptor beta chain. TCRdb analysed the RT-PCR reads with MiXCR anew, one entry per CDR3 protein. The table has a few hundred thousand distinct CDR3 sequences, about 10% seen once; the top ten hold 8% to 13%. The V gene's germline CDR1 is SGHVS and CDR2 FQNEAQ. Trimming took 2 bases from V and 6 from J, leaving 5 bases between them. This CDR3 has 12 amino acids. The entry originates in a study of response to subunit inactivated influenza vaccine. These data also featured in a second study, about T cells expressing NK-cell markers. That source reports: TCR beta cDNA was made by 5'RACE template switching with UMIs. The study drew TCR beta repertoires from sorted CD3+CD56+NKG2C+, CD3+CD56+NKG2C- and CD3+CD56-NKG2C+ T cells. The sequencing cohort of eight donors included seven HCMV-seropositive individuals and one seronegative individual. Top CD8+ clonotypes included the dominant CD3+CD56+NKG2C+ clonotypes in 5 or 6 donors. Questions lingered over whether expanded NKG2C+ T cell clones were HCMV-specific.

The sample in question was PBMCs from blood, obtained on the day of vaccination. The receptor comes from a man aged 50-60 years who received an inactivated influenza vaccine. The chain has TRBV7-8 and TRBJ1-5; no definite D call. The CDR3 is CASSLSSQPQHF. The CDR3 DNA reads TGTGCCAGCAGCTTATCTTCTCAGCCCCAGCATTTT.